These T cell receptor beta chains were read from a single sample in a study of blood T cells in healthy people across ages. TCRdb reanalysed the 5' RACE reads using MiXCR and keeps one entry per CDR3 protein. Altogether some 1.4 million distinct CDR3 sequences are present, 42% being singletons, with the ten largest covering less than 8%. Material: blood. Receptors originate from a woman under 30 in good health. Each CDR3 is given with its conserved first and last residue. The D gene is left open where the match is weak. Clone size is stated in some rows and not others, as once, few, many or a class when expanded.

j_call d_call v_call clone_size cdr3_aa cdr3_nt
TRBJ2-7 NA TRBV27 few CASSPTTAHEQYF TGTGCCAGCAGTCCGACGACGGCCCACGAGCAGTACTTC
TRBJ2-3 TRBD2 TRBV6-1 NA CASSVRLAGVSTTDTQYF TGTGCCAGCAGTGTAAGACTAGCGGGGGTTTCGACCACAGATACGCAGTATTTT
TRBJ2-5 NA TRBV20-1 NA CSARDRERGSPGQYF TGCAGTGCTAGAGATCGTGAAAGGGGTTCTCCAGGGCAGTACTTC
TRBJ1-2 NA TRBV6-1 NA CASSEAGAVTYGYTF TGTGCCAGCAGTGAAGCGGGGGCGGTAACCTATGGCTACACCTTC
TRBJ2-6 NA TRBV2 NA CASRKAFAGANVLTF TGTGCCAGCAGAAAGGCTTTCGCTGGGGCCAACGTCCTGACTTTC
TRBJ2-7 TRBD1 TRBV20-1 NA CSAPTGISYEQYF TGCAGTGCGCCGACAGGGATCTCCTACGAGCAGTACTTC
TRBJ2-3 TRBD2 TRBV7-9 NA CASSPPGASGSTADTQYF TGTGCCAGCAGCCCCCCCGGGGCTAGCGGGAGTACCGCAGATACGCAGTATTTT
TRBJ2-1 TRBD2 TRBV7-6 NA CASSTMTSGGSYNEQFF TGTGCCAGCAGCACAATGACTAGCGGGGGTTCCTACAATGAGCAGTTCTTC
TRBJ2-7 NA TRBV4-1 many CASSQDLSRELNEQYF TGCGCCAGCAGCCAAGATCTCAGCAGGGAGTTGAACGAGCAGTACTTC
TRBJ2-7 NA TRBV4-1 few CASSFKARSSGTGSDEQYF TGCGCCAGCAGCTTTAAGGCCCGGTCATCCGGGACTGGATCCGACGAGCAGTACTTC
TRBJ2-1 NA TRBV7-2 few CASSLMSAAAYNEQFF TGTGCCAGCAGCTTAATGTCAGCGGCAGCCTACAATGAGCAGTTCTTC
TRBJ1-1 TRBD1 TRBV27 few CATLTGGMNTEAFF TGTGCCACCCTCACAGGGGGAATGAACACTGAAGCTTTCTTT
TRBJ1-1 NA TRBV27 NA CASKTRVRNTEAFF TGTGCCAGCAAAACCAGGGTCCGGAACACTGAAGCTTTCTTT
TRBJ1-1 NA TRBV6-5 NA CASRGLNMNTEAFF TGTGCCAGCAGAGGACTAAACATGAACACTGAAGCTTTCTTT
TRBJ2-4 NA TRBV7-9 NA CASSPKGAKNIQYF TGTGCCAGCAGCCCCAAGGGGGCCAAAAACATTCAGTACTTC
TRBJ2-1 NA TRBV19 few CASSIQGRPYNEQFF TGTGCCAGTAGTATACAAGGGAGACCCTACAATGAGCAGTTCTTC